This T cell receptor beta chain was profiled in a study of beta chain features in type 1 diabetes. Study-level findings and limits: Significant though moderate, a shortening of TCRB CDR3s appeared in all four CD4+ subsets of Type 1 diabetes patients.

Expressed TCRB transcripts were sequenced because the isolated RNA had all been reverse transcribed beforehand. Produced via immunoSEQ multiplex PCR; TCRdb's table is partial and in-frame only. Of more than 300,000 clones detected, around 12% appear once; the ten largest clones hold about 0.01%. This clone was counted a few times. Its antigen is as yet unknown. Cell sorting via CD45RO/CCR7/CD25/CD127/CD95/CD27 was performed to obtain CD4+ naive, central memory, regulatory and stem cell-like memory cells. The CDR3 runs to 13 residues. Germline V gene lookup returns CDR1 ENHRY and CDR2 SYGVKD. V was clipped by 2 bases and J by 4 bases, with 8 bases between them.

This chain joins TRBV10-3 and TRBJ1-1; D is unclear. The TCR sequence derives from a woman under 30 with type 1 diabetes. The source material was naive CD4+ T cells from blood. This CDR3 reads CAISEGEGTEAFF. CDR3 DNA: TGTGCCATCAGTGAGGGGGAGGGCACTGAAGCTTTCTTT.